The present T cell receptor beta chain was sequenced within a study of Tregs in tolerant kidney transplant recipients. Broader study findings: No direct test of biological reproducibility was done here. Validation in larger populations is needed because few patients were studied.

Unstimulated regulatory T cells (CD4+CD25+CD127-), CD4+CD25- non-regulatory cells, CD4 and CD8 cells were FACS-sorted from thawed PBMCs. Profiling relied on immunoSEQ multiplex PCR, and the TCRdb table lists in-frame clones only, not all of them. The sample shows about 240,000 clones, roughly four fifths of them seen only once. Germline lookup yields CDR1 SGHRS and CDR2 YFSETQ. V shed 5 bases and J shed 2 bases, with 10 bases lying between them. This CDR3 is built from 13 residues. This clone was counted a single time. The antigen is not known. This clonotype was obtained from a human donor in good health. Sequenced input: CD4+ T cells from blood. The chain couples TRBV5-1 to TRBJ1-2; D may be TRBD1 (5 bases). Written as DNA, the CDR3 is TGCGCCAGCAGGACAGAGTTCAACTATGGCTACACCTTC. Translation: CASRTEFNYGYTF. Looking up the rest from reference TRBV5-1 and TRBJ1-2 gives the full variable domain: KAGVTQTPRYLIKTRGQQVTLSCSPISGHRSVSWYQQTPGQGLQFLFEYFSETQRNKGNFPGRFSGRQFSNSRSEMNVSTLELGDSALYLCASRTEFNYGYTFGSGTRLTVV.